The entry below describes one T cell receptor beta chain. The antigen remains undetermined. The entry originates in a study of graft-versus-host responses after intestinal transplantation. Study-wide points: With peak circulating GvH clone levels came an association with early post-transplant HvG declines. Some patients had graft-donor T cell macrochimerism, and their allografts showed high graft-versus-host to host-versus-graft clonal ratios. GvH clones turned up in recipient marrow; some had shown up first in ileum or blood.

Produced via immunoSEQ multiplex PCR; TCRdb's table is partial and in-frame only. The table records around 70,000 clones, around 92% of them present only once. This CDR3 contains 15 residues. V gave up 0 bases and J gave up 5 bases, with 13 bases separating them. CDR1 is LNHDA, CDR2 SQIVND, per germline (reference sequence). This rearrangement joins TRBV19 to TRBJ1-1, with D tentatively TRBD1 (5 bases). Sequences were derived from unstimulated CD8+ T cells sorted from spleen or lymph node cells, sampled before intestinal transplant. The origin of this receptor is a human donor who received an intestinal transplant. CDR3 loop: CASSIDSGSGTEAFF. CDR3 DNA sequence: TGTGCCAGTAGTATAGATTCAGGGTCCGGAACTGAAGCTTTCTTT.